The 15 T cell receptor beta chains below come from one sample, sequenced in a study of Ad26.COV2.S vaccination and SARS-CoV-2 variants. The data were produced by immunoSEQ multiplex PCR, yet TCRdb's version contains in-frame clones alone and is incomplete. Of about 400,000 clones listed, roughly 90% were seen once; the top ten hold around 3.6%. Treatment defined: around 19 received Ad26.COV2.S at low or high dose, single or two shots; about 5 received placebo; per-sample allocation not given. Sampling was performed 63 days after the first vaccine or placebo injection. The material sequenced was peripheral blood, taken in a trial of Ad26.COV2.S vaccine versus placebo. The source is a person between 18 and 65 years old who received the Ad26.COV2.S COVID-19 vaccine or a placebo.

This sequence joins TRBV5-4 and TRBJ2-5; tentatively, D is TRBD1 (6 bases). V lost 4 bases and J 1 base, leaving 11 bases between the germline ends. This CDR3 contains 14 residues. Germline V gives CDR1 SGHNT, CDR2 YYREEE (reference sequence). In DNA form, the CDR3 reads TGTGCCAGCAGCATGCAGGGGCTCCAAGAGACCCAGTACTTC. It specifies CASSMQGLQETQYF.

This clone was seen only a few times. V and J are TRBV11-3 and TRBJ2-7; 12 bases map to TRBD1. J gave up 5 bases and V 5 bases, and 10 bases lay outside the gene matches. Germline lookup yields CDR1 SGHNT and CDR2 YENEEA. CDR3 size: 16 residues. The CDR3 spells CASSTHSGTGGNEQYF. As DNA, the CDR3 is TGTGCCAGCAGCACCCACTCCGGGACAGGGGGCAACGAGCAGTACTTC.

The chain employs TRBV24-1 and TRBJ2-5; D unclear. Deletions cut 4 bases from V and 4 bases from J, with 12 bases between. Looked up from germline, CDR1 is KGHDR and CDR2 is SFDVKD. This CDR3 comprises 14 residues. CDR3 protein: CATSDSYERETQYF. The CDR3 DNA sequence: TGTGCCACCAGTGACTCCTATGAACGAGAGACCCAGTACTTC.

The rearrangement joins TRBV24-1 to TRBJ2-3; the match to TRBD1 covers 12 bases. CDR3 length: 16 residues. Germline values: CDR1 KGHDR, CDR2 SFDVKD. Unmatched junction bases numbered 5, after V lost 3 bases and J lost 5 bases. The CDR3 DNA is TGTGCCACCAGTGATCCGGGACAGGGGGCTAAAGATACGCAGTATTTT. Protein sequence: CATSDPGQGAKDTQYF.

This clone was detected only once. The J gene is TRBJ2-7, the V gene TRBV3-1 (or the pseudogene TRBV3-2), with a tentative D call TRBD2 (6 bases). Germline CDR1 is LGHDT and CDR2 is YNNKEL (reference sequence). V was pared by 0 bases and J by 5 bases, with 20 bases between. The CDR3 is 17 residues long. DNA for the CDR3: TGTGCCAGCAGCCAAGATACGGGCGGGACCGGTCGGGACGAGCAGTACTTC. It is translated as CASSQDTGGTGRDEQYF.

This rearrangement joins TRBV18 to TRBJ2-3, with 7 bases lining up with TRBD1. This CDR3 contains 19 residues. Per germline, CDR1 KGHSH and CDR2 LQKENI. The V gene end was trimmed by 4 bases and the J gene end by 4 bases; junction bases not matched to a gene: 20. This chain's CDR3 is CASSLPTGPQDRVPDTQYF. CDR3 coding DNA: TGTGCCAGCTCACTCCCCACGGGTCCCCAAGACAGGGTCCCAGATACGCAGTATTTT. Complete variable domain (other parts from reference TRBV18 and TRBJ2-3): NAGVMQNPRHLVRRRGQEARLRCSPMKGHSHVYWYRQLPEEGLKFMVYLQKENIIDESGMPKERFSAEFPKEGPSILRIQQVVRGDSAAYFCASSLPTGPQDRVPDTQYFGPGTRLTVL.

The chain links TRBV3-1 (or the pseudogene TRBV3-2) to TRBJ2-3, with 12 bases that match TRBD2. V shed 4 bases and J 13 bases; nucleotides not matched to a gene: 15. Germline loops: CDR1 LGHDT, CDR2 YNNKEL (reference sequence). The CDR3 contains 16 residues. The CDR3 DNA is TGTGCCAGCAGCCGTGTTACTAGCGGGGGGTTCGGACGGAAGTATTTT. This gives the protein CASSRVTSGGFGRKYF.

This chain links TRBV4-1 with TRBJ1-6; 7 bases agree with TRBD1. The germline V gene has CDR1 MGHRA and CDR2 YSYEKL. V trimming: 1 base; J trimming: 0 bases; junction bases outside the gene matches: 3. The CDR3 spans 17 residues. CDR3 DNA sequence: TGCGCCAGCAGCCAAGGGGGACAGAGCTCCTATAATTCACCCCTCCACTTT. This codes for CASSQGGQSSYNSPLHF.

This clone was detected only a few times. This chain connects TRBV27 to TRBJ2-7; D possibly corresponds to TRBD1 (6 bases). The CDR3 spans 16 residues. The V gene's germline CDR1 is MNHEY and CDR2 SMNVEV (reference sequence). V lost 2 bases and J 3 bases, leaving 17 bases between the germline ends. CDR3 bases: TGTGCCAGCAGTTTACGGACAGCTTATGCTTTCTACGAGCAGTACTTC. Its protein product is CASSLRTAYAFYEQYF.

The chain couples TRBV9 to TRBJ2-3; no firm D call. This CDR3 region has 15 residues. Germline V gene data show CDR1 as SGDLS and CDR2 as YYNGEE. Trimming pared 5 bases from V and 0 bases from J, leaving 13 bases between. This chain's CDR3 is CASSFGRISTDTQYF. The CDR3 DNA reads as TGTGCCAGCAGTTTCGGTCGAATAAGCACAGATACGCAGTATTTT.

The chain links TRBV6-1 to TRBJ1-4; a possible D gene is TRBD1 (6 bases). The germline V and J ends were trimmed by 0 bases and 2 bases, with 16 bases remaining between them. The CDR3 is made up of 18 amino acids. Germline V lookup: CDR1 MNHNS, CDR2 SASEGT. CDR3 sequence: CASSEALLLGHTNEKLFF. CDR3 in DNA: TGTGCCAGCAGTGAAGCGCTTCTTTTGGGACACACTAATGAAAAACTGTTTTTT.

About this clone: Other DNA sequences within the sample encode an identical CDR3. This chain links TRBV5-6 with TRBJ2-7, with no clear D. Trimming stripped 0 bases from V and 1 base from J, with 5 bases between. CDR3 length: 13 residues. Germline V lookup: CDR1 SGHDT, CDR2 YYEEEE. The CDR3 loop reads CASSLARSYEQYF. The CDR3 coding sequence is TGTGCCAGCAGCTTGGCGCGGTCCTACGAGCAGTACTTC.

V usage is TRBV4-1 and J usage is TRBJ2-3, with TRBD1 identical over 10 bases. Trimming cost V 2 bases and J 4 bases; bases outside gene matches: 6. The CDR3 is 16 residues long. Germline loops: CDR1 MGHRA, CDR2 YSYEKL. The CDR3 here is CASSQLRTGGPDTQYF. The CDR3 bases are TGCGCCAGCAGCCAATTGAGGACAGGGGGTCCAGATACGCAGTATTTT.

The chain joins TRBV7-8 to TRBJ1-6; weak D call: TRBD1 (5 bases). CDR1 is SGHVS, CDR2 FQNEAQ, per germline. The V end lost 2 bases, the J end lost 10 bases, and 12 bases lay between the germline ends. This CDR3 contains 14 residues. The CDR3 here is CASSLLIGTSPLHF. The CDR3 nucleotides are TGTGCCAGCAGCTTACTTATAGGGACCTCACCCCTCCACTTT.

The chain couples TRBV29-1 to TRBJ1-1, with unresolved D. V gave up 1 base and J gave up 0 bases, with 9 bases separating them. CDR3 length: 14 residues. Germline CDR1 is SQVTM and CDR2 is ANQGSEA. This CDR3 is CSVEGVAVNTEAFF. CDR3 DNA sequence: TGCAGCGTTGAAGGAGTTGCGGTGAACACTGAAGCTTTCTTT. The whole variable domain, remainder taken from reference TRBV29-1 and TRBJ1-1, is SAVISQKPSRDICQRGTSLTIQCQVDSQVTMMFWYRQQPGQSLTLIATANQGSEATYESGFVIDKFPISRPNLTFSTLTVSNMSPEDSSIYLCSVEGVAVNTEAFFGQGTRLTVV.